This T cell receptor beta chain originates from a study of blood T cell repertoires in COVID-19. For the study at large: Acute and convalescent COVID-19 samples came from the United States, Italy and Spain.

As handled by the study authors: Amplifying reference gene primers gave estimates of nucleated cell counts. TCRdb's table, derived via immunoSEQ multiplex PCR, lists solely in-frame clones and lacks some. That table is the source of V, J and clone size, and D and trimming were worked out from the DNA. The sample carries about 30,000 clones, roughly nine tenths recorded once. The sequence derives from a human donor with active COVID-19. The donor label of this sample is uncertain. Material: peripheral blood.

The CDR3 region is CASMGPGVSNSPLHF. The CDR3, as DNA: TGTGCCAGCATGGGCCCCGGGGTTAGTAATTCACCCCTCCACTTT. This chain uses TRBV2 with TRBJ1-6; D is uncertain. V shed 7 bases and J shed 6 bases, with 16 bases lying between them. This CDR3 has 15 residues. From germline, CDR1 is SNHLY and CDR2 FYNNEI.